The rows below give T cell receptor beta chains drawn from one sample of a study of vaccination effects on CD4 cells after COVID-19. The protocol was immunoSEQ multiplex PCR, while the TCRdb copy is restricted to in-frame clones and leaves out a portion. The table includes tens of thousands of clones, approximately 70% detected once. No cognate antigen is known for these TCRs. The sequencing used CD4+ T cells from PBMCs cultured with HCoV-NL63 spike peptides, collected before COVID-19 vaccination. These receptors were taken from a human donor who received a COVID-19 vaccine. The CDR3 runs from the conserved cysteine through the conserved F or W. D genes are given only for firm matches. The listing skips clone size in some rows; elsewhere it reads once, few, many or a size class.

cdr3_nt	cdr3_aa	d_call	clone_size	v_call	j_call
TGTGCCAGCAGCTCGGCGGACAGGCGGAATAACTATGGCTACACCTTC	CASSSADRRNNYGYTF	TRBD1	.	TRBV11-2	TRBJ1-2
TGTGCCAGCAGCCCCGAGACTAGCGCTTTCAATGAGCAGTTCTTC	CASSPETSAFNEQFF	TRBD2	.	TRBV6-6	TRBJ2-1
TGTGCCAGCAAGCCAGATTATAGCAATCAGCCCCAGCATTTT	CASKPDYSNQPQHF	.	.	TRBV6-5	TRBJ1-5
TGTGCCAGCAGTTTCCCCGTAGGTGGCGGCTACACCTTC	CASSFPVGGGYTF	.	.	TRBV28	TRBJ1-2
TGTGCCAGAGACCCTCTTCAGGTCCACGAGCAGTACTTC	CARDPLQVHEQYF	.	.	TRBV21-1	TRBJ2-7
TGCGCCAGCAGCTTGGGGACCTACAATGAGCAGTTCTTC	CASSLGTYNEQFF	.	.	TRBV5-1	TRBJ2-1
TGTGCCAGCAGCCGAAGCTTTACCGAGCAGTACTTC	CASSRSFTEQYF	.	.	TRBV11-2	TRBJ2-7
TGTGCCAGCAGCCAAGATGTGGGTTTCGGGGACACTGAAGCTTTCTTT	CASSQDVGFGDTEAFF	.	.	TRBV4-2	TRBJ1-1
TGTGCCAGCAGCCAAGATCTCGCCCGGCCCCTCGCTTTCTTT	CASSQDLARPLAFF	.	.	TRBV3-1/TRBV3-2	TRBJ1-1
TGTGCCAGCAGTCCCGGGATCATTGCGTACTTC	CASSPGIIAYF	.	once	TRBV12-3/TRBV12-4	TRBJ2-5
TGTGCCAGCAGCCCGGGGGGGGCCGGGGAAAATGAGCAGTTCTTC	CASSPGGAGENEQFF	TRBD2	.	TRBV7-2	TRBJ2-1
TGCGCCAGCGGGGCGGGAGAGACACTCCTGAGTCCTAATTTCGACCATGGCTACACCTTC	CASGAGETLLSPNFDHGYTF	.	.	TRBV10-1	TRBJ1-2
TGTGCCTGGGAAACGGGACAGGGGCGAAACACTGAAGCTTTCTTT	CAWETGQGRNTEAFF	TRBD1	.	TRBV30	TRBJ1-1
TGCAGCGTTGAAGAAGACCTAGAACGGGGTAATAACTATGGCTACACCTTC	CSVEEDLERGNNYGYTF	.	.	TRBV29-1	TRBJ1-2
TGTGCCAGTAGTTCCAGGGTTAATTCACCCCTCCACTTT	CASSSRVNSPLHF	.	.	TRBV19	TRBJ1-6
TGTGCCAGCACCTTTACCGGGACAGGTCGCACCGGGGAGCTGTTTTTT	CASTFTGTGRTGELFF	TRBD1	.	TRBV5-6	TRBJ2-2
TGTGCCAGCAGTGGGGGACAGGGAGCTTCACCCCTCCACTTT	CASSGGQGASPLHF	TRBD1	.	TRBV2	TRBJ1-6
TGTGCCAGCAGCCTACCTAATACTGAAGCTTTCTTT	CASSLPNTEAFF	.	.	TRBV3-1/TRBV3-2	TRBJ1-1
TGTGCCATCAGTGAGAGTTTGGTGGGACAGGGAGCCTACGAGCAGTACTTC	CAISESLVGQGAYEQYF	TRBD1	.	TRBV10-3	TRBJ2-7
TGCGCCAGCAGTGGATGGACTCGCAGCCATGAGCAGTTCTTC	CASSGWTRSHEQFF	.	.	TRBV10-1	TRBJ2-1
TGTGCCAGCGAGAAGCGGGGGGTCCGACGAGAGCAGTTCTTC	CASEKRGVRREQFF	TRBD2	.	TRBV27	TRBJ2-1
TGTGCCAGCAGCCAAGACCGGGACAGGGTCCGTGAAAAACTGTTTTTT	CASSQDRDRVREKLFF	TRBD1	.	TRBV3-1/TRBV3-2	TRBJ1-4
TGTGCCAGCAGCCGTCAAGGGGGTACGCAGTATTTT	CASSRQGGTQYF	.	.	TRBV14	TRBJ2-3
TGTGCCAGCAGCTTAGTTTCTACAGGGGGTATAGGAATTTCCTACGAGCAGTACTTC	CASSLVSTGGIGISYEQYF	TRBD1	once	TRBV11-2	TRBJ2-7
TGCGCCAGCAGCTCTAGCGGCAATGAGCAGTTCTTC	CASSSSGNEQFF	TRBD2	.	TRBV5-1	TRBJ2-1
TGTGCCAGCAGCGTGAGCGGGGGGGCAGGGCAAGAGACCCAGTACTTC	CASSVSGGAGQETQYF	TRBD2	.	TRBV9	TRBJ2-5
TGTGCCAGCAGCCAGAGGCAAAGGACCGCCGAGGGTGTGAACACTGAAGCTTTCTTT	CASSQRQRTAEGVNTEAFF	.	.	TRBV4-2	TRBJ1-1